This T cell receptor (beta chain) derives from a study of Graves' ophthalmopathy and Graves' hyperthyroidism. Study-wide findings and caveats: Blood also carried most expanded thyroid clonotypes exceeding 0.001 frequency. The model forecast ophthalmopathy progression, reaching around 66% sensitivity and 72.22% specificity.

Scientists amplified the TCR beta CDR3 regions from RNA transcripts. The first-round RT-PCR employed HTBI primers together with the Qiagen OneStep RT-PCR kit. A multiplex PCR was then performed as the second round. Each CDR3 protein is one row after TCRdb ran MiXCR on the multiplex PCR reads. The repertoire holds 210,000 or so distinct CDR3 sequences, around 30% seen once, with about 9.1% in the top ten. The diagnosis combined clinical symptoms, thyroxine, TRAb, thyroid ultrasound and orbital computed tomography scans. The table lists this clonotype with many counts. Its antigen is not identified. This sequence originates from a man aged 45-60 years with Graves' ophthalmopathy. The specimen sequenced was peripheral blood.

CDR3 DNA: TGTGCCTGGAGTGACATGAACACTGAAGCTTTCTTT. It translates to CAWSDMNTEAFF. The gene calls are TRBV30 and TRBJ1-1, with D unclear. There are 12 residues in the CDR3. Deletions cut 1 base from V and 0 bases from J, with 3 bases between. From germline, CDR1 is GTSNPN and CDR2 SVGIG (reference sequence). The variable domain in full, completed from reference TRBV30 and TRBJ1-1, reads SQTIHQWPATLVQPVGSPLSLECTVEGTSNPNLYWYRQAAGRGLQLLFYSVGIGQISSEVPQNLSASRPQDRQFILSSKKLLLSDSGFYLCAWSDMNTEAFFGQGTRLTVV.